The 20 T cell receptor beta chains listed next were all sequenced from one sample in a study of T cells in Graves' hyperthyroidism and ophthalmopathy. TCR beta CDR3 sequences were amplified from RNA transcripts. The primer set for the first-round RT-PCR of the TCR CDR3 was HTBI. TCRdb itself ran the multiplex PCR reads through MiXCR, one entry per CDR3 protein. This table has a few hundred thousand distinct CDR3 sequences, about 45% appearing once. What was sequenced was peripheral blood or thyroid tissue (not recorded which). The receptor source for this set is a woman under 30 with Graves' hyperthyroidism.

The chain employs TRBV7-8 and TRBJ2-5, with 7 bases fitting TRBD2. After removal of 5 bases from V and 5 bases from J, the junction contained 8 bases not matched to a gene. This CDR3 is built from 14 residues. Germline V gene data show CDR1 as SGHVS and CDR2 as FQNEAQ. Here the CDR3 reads CASSPTAGVETQYF. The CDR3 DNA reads TGTGCCAGCAGCCCAACGGCGGGAGTGGAGACCCAGTACTTC.

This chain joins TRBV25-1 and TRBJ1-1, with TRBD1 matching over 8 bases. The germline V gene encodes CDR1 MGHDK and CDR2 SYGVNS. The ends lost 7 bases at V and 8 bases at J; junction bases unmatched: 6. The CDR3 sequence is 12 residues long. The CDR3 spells CASMTGAFEAFF. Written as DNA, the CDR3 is TGTGCCAGCATGACAGGGGCCTTCGAAGCTTTCTTT. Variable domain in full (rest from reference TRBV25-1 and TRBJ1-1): EADIYQTPRYLVIGTGKKITLECSQTMGHDKMYWYQQDPGMELHLIHYSYGVNSTEKGDLSSESTVSRIRTEHFPLTLESARPSHTSQYLCASMTGAFEAFFGQGTRLTVV.

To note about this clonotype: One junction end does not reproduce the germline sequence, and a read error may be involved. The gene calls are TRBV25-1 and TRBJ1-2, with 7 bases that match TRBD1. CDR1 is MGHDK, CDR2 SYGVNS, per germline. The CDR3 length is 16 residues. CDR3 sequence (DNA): TGTGCCAGCAGCCCCTCCTATGGGACAGACAACTATGGCTGCACCTTC. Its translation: CASSPSYGTDNYGCTF.

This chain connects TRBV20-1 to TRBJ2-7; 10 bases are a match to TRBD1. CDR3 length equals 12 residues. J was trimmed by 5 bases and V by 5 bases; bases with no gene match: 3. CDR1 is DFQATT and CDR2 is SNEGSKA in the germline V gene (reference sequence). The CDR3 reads CSAGDRGHEQYF. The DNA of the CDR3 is TGCAGTGCTGGGGACAGGGGTCACGAGCAGTACTTC.

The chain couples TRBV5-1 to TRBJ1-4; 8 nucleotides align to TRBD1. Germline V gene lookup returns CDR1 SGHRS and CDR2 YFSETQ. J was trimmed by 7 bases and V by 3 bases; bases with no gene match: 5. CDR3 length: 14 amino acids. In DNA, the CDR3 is TGCGCCAGCAGCTGGGGACAGGAGGGTGAAAAACTGTTTTTT. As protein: CASSWGQEGEKLFF.

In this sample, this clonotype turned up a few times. The CDR3 DNA sequence: TGTGCCACCCAGTTAGGGAGCGGGAGAGAGCAGTACTTC. Translated: CATQLGSGREQYF. V gene TRBV6-6 combines with J gene TRBJ2-7; 8 nucleotides match TRBD2. The J segment lost 7 bases and the V segment lost 10 bases, leaving 12 bases of the junction unmatched. Germline V gene sequence: CDR1 MNHNY, CDR2 SVGAGI (reference sequence). CDR3 length equals 13 residues.

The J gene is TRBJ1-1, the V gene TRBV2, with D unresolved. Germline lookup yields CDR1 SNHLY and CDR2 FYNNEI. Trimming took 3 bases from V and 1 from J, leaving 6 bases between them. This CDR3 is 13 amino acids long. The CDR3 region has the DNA TGTGCCAGCAGTGATTTCCAGAACACTGAAGCTTTCTTT. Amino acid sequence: CASSDFQNTEAFF.

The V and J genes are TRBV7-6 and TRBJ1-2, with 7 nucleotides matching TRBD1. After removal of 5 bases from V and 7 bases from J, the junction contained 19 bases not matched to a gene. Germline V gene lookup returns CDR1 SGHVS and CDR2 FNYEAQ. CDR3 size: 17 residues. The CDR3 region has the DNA TGTGCCAGCAGCCAAGTCTTTTCGCCGGGACAGAGACGTGGCTACACCTTC. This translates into CASSQVFSPGQRRGYTF.

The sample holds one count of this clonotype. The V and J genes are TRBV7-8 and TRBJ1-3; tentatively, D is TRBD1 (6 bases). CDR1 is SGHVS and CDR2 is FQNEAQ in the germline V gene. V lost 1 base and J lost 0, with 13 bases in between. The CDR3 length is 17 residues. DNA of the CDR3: TGTGCCAGCAGCTTAGGATGGCAGGGGTACTCTGGAAACACCATATATTTT. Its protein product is CASSLGWQGYSGNTIYF.

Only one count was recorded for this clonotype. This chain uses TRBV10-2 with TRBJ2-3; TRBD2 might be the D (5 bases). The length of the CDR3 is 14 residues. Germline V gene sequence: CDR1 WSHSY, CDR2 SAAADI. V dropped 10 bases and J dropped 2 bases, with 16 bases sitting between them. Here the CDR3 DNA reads TGCGCCACCCTCTCCCAGCGGATCACAGATACGCAGTATTTT. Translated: CATLSQRITDTQYF.

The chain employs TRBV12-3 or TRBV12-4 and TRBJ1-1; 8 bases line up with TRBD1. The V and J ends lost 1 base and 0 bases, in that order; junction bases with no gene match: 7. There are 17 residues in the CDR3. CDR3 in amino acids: CASSLGKMTGVNTEAFF. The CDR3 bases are TGTGCCAGCAGTTTAGGGAAAATGACAGGGGTGAACACTGAAGCTTTCTTT.

The CDR3 is CASSPLLVVLEQYF. As DNA, the CDR3 is TGCGCCAGCAGCCCGTTACTAGTAGTGCTCGAGCAGTACTTC. V and J are TRBV4-1 and TRBJ2-7; TRBD2 might be the D (5 bases). Trimming shortened V by 4 bases and J by 6 bases, and 16 bases separated the two germline ends. The CDR3 runs to 14 residues. CDR1 is MGHRA and CDR2 is YSYEKL in the germline V gene.

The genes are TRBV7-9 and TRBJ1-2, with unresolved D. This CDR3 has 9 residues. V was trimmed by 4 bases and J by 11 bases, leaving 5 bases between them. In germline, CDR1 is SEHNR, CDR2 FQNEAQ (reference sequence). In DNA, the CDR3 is TGTGCCAGCAGCTCGACATACACCTTC. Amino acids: CASSSTYTF. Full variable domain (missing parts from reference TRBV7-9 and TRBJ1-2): DTGVSQNPRHKITKRGQNVTFRCDPISEHNRLYWYRQTLGQGPEFLTYFQNEAQLEKSRLLSDRFSAERPKGSFSTLEIQRTEQGDSAMYLCASSSTYTFGSGTRLTVV.

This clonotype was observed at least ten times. CDR3 region: CASGRWGTGPTGELFF. The DNA of the CDR3 is TGTGCCAGCGGACGTTGGGGGACAGGGCCGACCGGGGAGCTGTTTTTT. The chain links TRBV25-1 to TRBJ2-2, with TRBD1 matching 9 bases. The CDR3 is 16 amino acids. V lost 8 bases, J lost 5 bases, and 12 bases stayed unmatched. Germline loops: CDR1 MGHDK, CDR2 SYGVNS.

In DNA form, the CDR3 reads TGTGCCAGCAGCTTAGCGGAGAGCTCCTACAATGAGCAGTTCTTC. It translates to CASSLAESSYNEQFF. The chain recombines TRBV7-6 with TRBJ2-1; D gene uncertain. The CDR3 is 15 residues long. Germline loops: CDR1 SGHVS, CDR2 FNYEAQ. Deletions cut 0 bases from V and 0 bases from J, with 6 bases between.

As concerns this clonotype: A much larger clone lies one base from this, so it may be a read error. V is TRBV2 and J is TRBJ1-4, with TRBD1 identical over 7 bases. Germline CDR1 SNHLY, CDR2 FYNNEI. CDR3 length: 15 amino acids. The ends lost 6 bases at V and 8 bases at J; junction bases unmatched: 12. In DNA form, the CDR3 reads TGTGCCAGCAGGCAGACGCTTACAGGGGAGGAAAAACTGTTTTTT. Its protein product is CASRQTLTGEEKLFF.

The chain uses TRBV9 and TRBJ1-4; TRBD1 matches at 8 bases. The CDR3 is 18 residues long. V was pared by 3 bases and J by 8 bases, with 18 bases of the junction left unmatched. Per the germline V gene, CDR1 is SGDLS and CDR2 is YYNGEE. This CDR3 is CASSASPTWRQGQEKLFF. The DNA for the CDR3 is TGTGCCAGCAGCGCGAGCCCCACCTGGCGACAGGGGCAAGAAAAACTGTTTTTT.

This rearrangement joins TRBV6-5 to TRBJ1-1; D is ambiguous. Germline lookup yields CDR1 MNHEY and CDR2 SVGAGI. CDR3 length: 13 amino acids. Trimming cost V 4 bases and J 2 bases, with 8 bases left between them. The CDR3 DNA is TGTGCCAGCAGTTGGAGCTTCAACACTGAAGCTTTCTTT. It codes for CASSWSFNTEAFF.

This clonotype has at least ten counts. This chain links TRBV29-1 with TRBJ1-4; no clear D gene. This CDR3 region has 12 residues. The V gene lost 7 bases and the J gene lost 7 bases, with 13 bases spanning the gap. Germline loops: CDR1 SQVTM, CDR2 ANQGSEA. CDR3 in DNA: TGCAGCGCCACCCAAGGAGTTGAAAAACTGTTTTTT. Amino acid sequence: CSATQGVEKLFF.

The CDR3 loop is CASSQQGERTNSPLHF. The CDR3 nucleotides are TGTGCCAGCAGCCAGCAGGGGGAAAGGACTAATTCACCCCTCCACTTT. The rearrangement joins TRBV25-1 to TRBJ1-6, with 7 positions matching TRBD1. CDR1 and CDR2 (germline): MGHDK, SYGVNS. Trimming at V came to 6 bases and at J to 6 bases, leaving 11 bases not matched to a gene. The CDR3 loop spans 16 amino acids.